Each of the 2 T cell receptor beta chains below was sequenced from the same sample in a study of blood T cell repertoires in COVID-19. Generated by immunoSEQ multiplex PCR, the TCRdb table keeps only in-frame clones and is missing some. The sample gives around 160,000 clones, 65% to 85% of which show up once; roughly 13% is in the top ten. The sample taken for sequencing was PBMCs or T cells enriched from blood (not recorded which). Every receptor here comes from a woman aged 55-69 years who had recovered from COVID-19.

In the case of this clone: One junction end disagrees with the germline gene, perhaps due to a read error. This chain uses TRBV2 with TRBJ2-2, with D perhaps TRBD2 (5 bases). Germline assignment: CDR1 SNHLY and CDR2 FYNNEI. This CDR3 contains 15 residues. CDR3 nucleotide sequence: TGTGCCAGCAGTAATACTAGGGTGAACGCCGGGGAGCTGTTTTTT. It specifies CASSNTRVNAGELFF.

The chain carries TRBV9 and TRBJ2-1, with D perhaps TRBD2 (6 bases). The germline CDR1 and CDR2 sequences are SGDLS and YYNGEE. V was pared by 2 bases and J by 5 bases, with 8 bases between. The CDR3 runs 13 residues. In nucleotides, the CDR3 is TGTGCCAGCAGCGTTAGGAGGGACAATGAGCAGTTCTTC. This gives the protein CASSVRRDNEQFF. Variable domain in full (rest from reference TRBV9 and TRBJ2-1): DSGVTQTPKHLITATGQRVTLRCSPRSGDLSVYWYQQSLDQGLQFLIQYYNGEERAKGNILERFSAQQFPDLHSELNLSSLELGDSALYFCASSVRRDNEQFFGPGTRLTVL.